The 32 T cell receptor beta chains listed next were all sequenced from one sample in a study of T cells in Graves' hyperthyroidism and ophthalmopathy. There were TCR beta CDR3 regions amplified from RNA transcripts. The HTBI primer set drove a first-round RT-PCR of the TCR CDR3. TCRdb re-analysed the multiplex PCR reads in MiXCR, keeping a single row per CDR3 protein. The sample shows 600,000 to 900,000 distinct CDR3 sequences, less than 20% of them seen only once. Sequenced input: blood. These receptors all stem from a young man with Graves' hyperthyroidism.

This clonotype has more than one count but fewer than ten. The chain is built from TRBV7-9 and TRBJ2-2; D unclear. V dropped 1 base and J dropped 9 bases, with 9 bases sitting between them. This CDR3 spans 13 amino acids. Germline V gene sequence: CDR1 SEHNR, CDR2 FQNEAQ (reference sequence). The CDR3: CASSLGSFRELFF. CDR3 in DNA: TGTGCCAGCAGCTTAGGATCCTTCCGGGAGCTGTTTTTT.

The chain joins TRBV7-9 to TRBJ1-3, with D tentatively TRBD1 (6 bases). Germline V gene sequence: CDR1 SEHNR, CDR2 FQNEAQ (reference sequence). The CDR3 covers 16 residues. Trimming cost V 5 bases and J 2 bases, with 16 bases left between them. The CDR3 DNA reads TGTGCCAGCAGCCCCAGAGGGGGGTTTACTGGAAACACCATATATTTT. It codes for CASSPRGGFTGNTIYF.

The rearrangement links TRBV28 to TRBJ1-3; 7 bases are shared with TRBD1. CDR1 is MDHEN and CDR2 is SYDVKM in the germline V gene. With V trimmed by 6 bases and J by 2 bases, 10 bases remained unmatched. There are 16 residues in the CDR3. DNA of the CDR3: TGTGCCAGCAGCCTACAGGGGCCCGCTACTGGAAACACCATATATTTT. As protein: CASSLQGPATGNTIYF.

The chain has TRBV4-3 and TRBJ2-2, with TRBD1 as a possible D gene (7 bases). Germline V gives CDR1 LGHNA, CDR2 YSLEER. Trimming pared 1 base from V and 1 base from J, leaving 10 bases between. The CDR3 covers 16 residues. CDR3 bases: TGCGCCAGCAGCCAAGGACAGGGACTGAACACCGGGGAGCTGTTTTTT. It codes for CASSQGQGLNTGELFF.

This chain connects TRBV2 to TRBJ1-6, with 7 nucleotides matching TRBD1. This CDR3 region has 16 residues. V shed 0 bases, J shed 8 bases, and the junction held 7 bases outside the gene matches. Germline V CDR1 and CDR2: SNHLY, FYNNEI. CDR3 sequence reads: CASSEAPGGLYSPLHF. The CDR3, as DNA: TGTGCCAGCAGTGAAGCCCCAGGGGGACTCTATTCACCCCTCCACTTT. Together with reference TRBV2 and TRBJ1-6, the CDR3 gives the full variable domain: EPEVTQTPSHQVTQMGQEVILRCVPISNHLYFYWYRQILGQKVEFLVSFYNNEISEKSEIFDDQFSVERPDGSNFTLKIRSTKLEDSAMYFCASSEAPGGLYSPLHFGNGTRLTVT.

This clonotype was seen a few times. This chain uses TRBV6-1 with TRBJ1-5, with D uncertain. Trimming shortened V by 6 bases and J by 0 bases, and 18 bases separated the two germline ends. The CDR3 has 17 amino acids. The germline V gene has CDR1 MNHNS and CDR2 SASEGT. DNA of the CDR3: TGTGCCAGCAGACCTAACGCCAGGACTTCTAGCAATCAGCCCCAGCATTTT. Amino acids: CASRPNARTSSNQPQHF.

This clonotype turned up a few times. The chain uses TRBV19 and TRBJ2-1; D gene unclear. The V and J ends lost 3 bases and 10 bases respectively, with 13 bases between them. From germline, CDR1 is LNHDA and CDR2 SQIVND (reference sequence). This CDR3 spans 13 amino acids. The CDR3 DNA reads as TGTGCCAGTAGTATGAGTGGCAATCGGGAGCAGTTCTTC. It codes for CASSMSGNREQFF. The full variable domain, in which reference TRBV19 and TRBJ2-1 provide the parts outside the CDR3, is DGGITQSPKYLFRKEGQNVTLSCEQNLNHDAMYWYRQDPGQGLRLIYYSQIVNDFQKGDIAEGYSVSREKKESFPLTVTSAQKNPTAFYLCASSMSGNREQFFGPGTRLTVL.

This clonotype was observed a handful of times. The genes are TRBV12-3 or TRBV12-4 and TRBJ1-2, with 8 bases fitting TRBD1. This CDR3 spans 15 amino acids. Trimming took 3 bases from V and 6 from J; bases not matched to a gene: 9. The chain's CDR3 is CASSLKITGGNGYTF. CDR3 sequence (DNA): TGTGCCAGCAGTTTGAAAATTACAGGGGGTAATGGCTACACCTTC.

This clonotype was counted ten times or more. The chain recombines TRBV11-3 with TRBJ2-2; TRBD2 might be the D (6 bases). The CDR3 contains 17 residues. Germline CDR1 SGHNT, CDR2 YENEEA. V gave up 1 base and J gave up 3 bases, with 15 bases separating them. The CDR3 DNA follows: TGTGCCAGCAGCTTAGGTGGACTACCTGAATACACCGGGGAGCTGTTTTTT. As protein: CASSLGGLPEYTGELFF.

This clonotype was seen repeatedly, ten times or more. The V and J genes are TRBV3-1 and TRBJ1-1; D is uncertain. Germline V gene sequence: CDR1 LGHDT, CDR2 YNNKEL (reference sequence). This CDR3 has 15 residues. V lost 0 bases and J lost 1, with 9 bases in between. The CDR3 nucleotides are TGTGCCAGCAGCCAAGATTGGCGGCCGAACACTGAAGCTTTCTTT. The encoded protein is CASSQDWRPNTEAFF.

This clonotype was observed at least ten times. This rearrangement joins TRBV7-9 to TRBJ2-3, with TRBD1 identical over 9 bases. The CDR3 is made up of 15 amino acids. Trimming removed 6 bases from V and 4 bases from J; junction bases left unmatched: 8. The germline V gene has CDR1 SEHNR and CDR2 FQNEAQ (reference sequence). This chain's CDR3 is CASRGPGQGSDTQYF. The DNA of the CDR3 is TGTGCCAGCAGGGGACCGGGACAGGGATCAGATACGCAGTATTTT.

The chain carries TRBV28 and TRBJ1-5, with 12 nucleotides matching TRBD1. Germline assignment: CDR1 MDHEN and CDR2 SYDVKM. This CDR3 has 15 residues. The CDR3 sequence: CGTGGQGAQRQPQHF. The CDR3 DNA reads as TGTGGAACCGGGGGACAGGGGGCCCAACGGCAGCCCCAGCATTTT.

The rearrangement links TRBV7-9 to TRBJ2-1, with 11 bases identical to TRBD2. V lost 4 bases and J lost 4; bases outside the gene matches: 6. This CDR3 has 16 amino acids. Germline loops: CDR1 SEHNR, CDR2 FQNEAQ (reference sequence). The CDR3: CASSSLGTSGYNEQFF. For the CDR3, the DNA is TGTGCCAGCAGCTCGTTGGGGACTAGCGGATACAATGAGCAGTTCTTC.

This clonotype was counted many times. The genes are TRBV27 and TRBJ2-7, with D possibly matching TRBD2 (6 bases). Per germline, CDR1 MNHEY and CDR2 SMNVEV (reference sequence). Trimming took 6 bases from V and 6 from J, leaving 27 bases between them. The CDR3 has 17 residues. The CDR3 loop is CASRTLRGGAVISEQYF. The CDR3 bases are TGTGCCAGCAGAACTCTACGAGGAGGGGCTGTGATCTCCGAGCAGTACTTC.

This clonotype was found a few times. V usage is TRBV7-2 and J usage is TRBJ1-3; D ambiguous. V lost 4 bases to trimming and J lost 4 bases, with 17 bases between them. CDR1 is SGHTA and CDR2 is FQGNSA in the germline V gene. CDR3 size: 16 residues. The DNA of the CDR3 is TGTGCCAGCAGCTCAGTCGTGGGGAGGGCAGGAAACACCATATATTTT. Its protein is CASSSVVGRAGNTIYF.

V is TRBV4-1 and J is TRBJ2-5; perhaps TRBD2 as D (5 bases). This CDR3 spans 14 amino acids. CDR1 and CDR2 from the germline V gene are MGHRA and YSYEKL. V lost 0 bases, J lost 5 bases, and 10 bases lay in between. The CDR3 here is CASSQEAGWETQYF. In DNA form, the CDR3 reads TGCGCCAGCAGCCAAGAGGCGGGTTGGGAGACCCAGTACTTC.

This clonotype was seen ten or more times. The V call is TRBV28, the J call TRBJ2-7; the D is unclear. V was clipped by 4 bases and J by 4 bases, with 17 bases between them. This CDR3 is 15 amino acids long. CDR1 and CDR2 from the germline V gene are MDHEN and SYDVKM. The CDR3 spells CASSSLTAIPYEQYF. CDR3 DNA sequence: TGTGCCAGCAGTTCCCTCACAGCTATCCCTTACGAGCAGTACTTC.

The CDR3 spells CASSTGTWSYTF. CDR3 nucleotide sequence: TGTGCCAGCAGTACAGGGACTTGGAGCTACACCTTC. The rearrangement joins TRBV12-3 or TRBV12-4 to TRBJ1-2, with a possible D match to TRBD1 (6 bases). The CDR3 is made up of 12 amino acids. Deletions cut 5 bases from V and 9 bases from J, with 13 bases between.

This clonotype was seen ten or more times. The chain has TRBV12-3 or TRBV12-4 and TRBJ2-1; 11 bases are a match to TRBD2. V lost 3 bases and J lost 7; bases outside the gene matches: 8. The CDR3 consists of 16 residues. DNA for the CDR3: TGTGCCAGCAGTTTCCTAGCGGGAGGTCTCAGGAATGAGCAGTTCTTC. This sequence encodes CASSFLAGGLRNEQFF.

In its sample, this clonotype was seen many times. The chain combines TRBV20-1 with TRBJ1-1, with no clear D. This CDR3 has 13 residues. Per germline, CDR1 DFQATT and CDR2 SNEGSKA (reference sequence). Trimming removed 1 base at V and 0 bases at J, with 6 bases between. Here the CDR3 reads CSARVEVNTEAFF. CDR3 DNA sequence: TGCAGTGCTAGAGTGGAAGTGAACACTGAAGCTTTCTTT.

The chain links TRBV5-1 to TRBJ1-2, with a possible D match to TRBD1 (5 bases). V lost 4 bases to trimming and J lost 0 bases, with 10 bases between them. The germline CDR1 and CDR2 sequences are SGHRS and YFSETQ. CDR3 length: 14 amino acids. The CDR3 DNA follows: TGCGCCAGCAGCGTTAGGGGTACTAACTATGGCTACACCTTC. Translation gives CASSVRGTNYGYTF.

The chain employs TRBV25-1 and TRBJ2-5; 13 bases line up with TRBD2. The CDR3 totals 19 residues. J gave up 0 bases and V 0 bases, and 7 bases lay outside the gene matches. The germline gives CDR1 MGHDK, CDR2 SYGVNS. CDR3 in DNA: TGTGCCAGCAGTGAATATACGGGGACTAGCGGGAAGTACCAAGAGACCCAGTACTTC. Translation: CASSEYTGTSGKYQETQYF.

Many counts were recorded for this clonotype. The rearrangement uses TRBV12-3 or TRBV12-4 and TRBJ2-1; 11 positions match TRBD2. There are 14 residues in the CDR3. After removal of 6 bases from V and 8 bases from J, the junction contained 6 bases not matched to a gene. The CDR3 DNA sequence: TGTGCCAGCAGCTCACTAGCGGGAGAGTATGAGCAGTTCTTC. Its translation is CASSSLAGEYEQFF.

This clonotype was picked up many times. This chain connects TRBV3-1 to TRBJ2-2; 9 bases match TRBD2. Trimming at V came to 5 bases and at J to 5 bases, leaving 6 bases not matched to a gene. In germline, CDR1 is LGHDT, CDR2 YNNKEL (reference sequence). The CDR3 runs 15 residues. CDR3 region: CASSVSGGITGELFF. The CDR3 nucleotides read TGTGCCAGCAGCGTTAGCGGGGGCATAACCGGGGAGCTGTTTTTT. The full variable domain, rest sourced from reference TRBV3-1 and TRBJ2-2, is DTAVSQTPKYLVTQMGNDKSIKCEQNLGHDTMYWYKQDSKKFLKIMFSYNNKELIINETVPNRFSPKSPDKAHLNLHINSLELGDSAVYFCASSVSGGITGELFFGEGSRLTVL.

This clonotype was seen more than once but under ten times. This chain uses TRBV29-1 with TRBJ2-1; 8 positions agree with TRBD2. Germline CDR1 is SQVTM and CDR2 is ANQGSEA. The J segment lost 4 bases and the V segment lost 6 bases, leaving 5 bases of the junction unmatched. The CDR3 length is 13 residues. The CDR3 spells CSVGSGGYNEQFF. The CDR3 region has the DNA TGCAGCGTCGGATCGGGAGGGTACAATGAGCAGTTCTTC.

This clonotype was observed a few times. The CDR3 region is CSARDLRSGSRNEQFF. The CDR3 region has the DNA TGCAGTGCTAGAGATCTTAGGAGCGGGAGTCGCAATGAGCAGTTCTTC. The genes are TRBV20-1 and TRBJ2-1; TRBD2 agrees at 8 bases. The V gene's germline CDR1 is DFQATT and CDR2 SNEGSKA (reference sequence). V was pared by 0 bases and J by 6 bases, with 10 bases of the junction left unmatched. The CDR3 spans 16 residues.

The table lists this clonotype with many counts. V gene TRBV20-1 combines with J gene TRBJ1-1; TRBD1 matches at 8 bases. The length of the CDR3 is 14 residues. V shed 6 bases, J shed 6 bases, and the junction held 12 bases outside the gene matches. Germline assignment: CDR1 DFQATT and CDR2 SNEGSKA (reference sequence). CDR3 protein: CSADTDRAVAEAFF. CDR3 sequence (DNA): TGCAGTGCCGATACGGACAGGGCGGTAGCTGAAGCTTTCTTT.

This clonotype showed up many times. The chain uses TRBV28 and TRBJ1-1; D is uncertain. V was trimmed by 2 bases and J by 1 base, leaving 8 bases between them. CDR1 is MDHEN, CDR2 SYDVKM, per germline. This CDR3 is built from 14 residues. For the CDR3, the DNA is TGTGCCAGCAGTTTACGCCACACGAACACTGAAGCTTTCTTT. This translates into CASSLRHTNTEAFF.

This clonotype was detected only a few times. The V call is TRBV5-4, the J call TRBJ2-3, with 9 bases aligning to TRBD2. Germline V CDR1 and CDR2: SGHNT, YYREEE (reference sequence). The V gene end was trimmed by 0 bases and the J gene end by 4 bases; junction bases not matched to a gene: 3. The CDR3 extends over 15 amino acids. CDR3 loop: CASSLDSGSADTQYF. CDR3 in DNA: TGTGCCAGCAGCTTGGATAGCGGGAGCGCAGATACGCAGTATTTT.

This clonotype was observed at least ten times. This chain links TRBV12-3 or TRBV12-4 with TRBJ2-1, with TRBD1 matching 9 bases. The CDR3 is 15 residues long. Unmatched junction bases numbered 10, after V lost 9 bases and J lost 4 bases. Here the CDR3 reads CASIPDRGLYNEQFF. In nucleotides, the CDR3 is TGTGCCAGTATCCCTGACAGGGGGTTATACAATGAGCAGTTCTTC.

This clonotype came up many times. The chain joins TRBV20-1 to TRBJ2-7, with 12 bases lining up with TRBD2. CDR1 and CDR2 from the germline V gene are DFQATT and SNEGSKA (reference sequence). CDR3 size: 15 residues. Trimming removed 2 bases from V and 3 bases from J; junction bases left unmatched: 5. CDR3 loop: CSARTSGRWNYEQYF. The CDR3 DNA is TGCAGTGCTAGAACTAGCGGGAGGTGGAACTACGAGCAGTACTTC.

This clonotype was picked up many times. J is TRBJ2-2 and V is TRBV18; no firm D call. V lost 0 bases, J lost 5 bases, and 13 bases lay in between. Germline V gene sequence: CDR1 KGHSH, CDR2 LQKENI. The CDR3 is made up of 16 amino acids. The CDR3 nucleotides are TGTGCCAGCTCACCACCGCGATTGAGGAGTACCGGGGAGCTGTTTTTT. This encodes CASSPPRLRSTGELFF.